This TCR beta chain was captured in a study of neurological immune-mediated disorders. Study findings and constraints: Subjects shared no identical expanded-clone CDR3 amino acid sequences, suggesting private TCR-beta repertoires in all groups. The most TCR clonal expansion was seen in HTLV-1-associated myelopathy, and the least was seen in multiple sclerosis, which fell below healthy controls.

Maryland, USA blood bank volunteers served as healthy controls. CD4+ or CD8+ T cells at a count of about 940,000 served as input for the sorted libraries. This clonotype was counted at least ten times. Its antigen remains unidentified. Germline CDR1 is MNHEY and CDR2 is SVGAGI. This CDR3 is built from 11 residues. With 6 bases removed from V and 7 bases from J, the gap between germline ends came to 10 bases. From the 5' RACE reads, TCRdb called clonotypes with MiXCR, one entry per CDR3 protein. In the table there are tens of thousands of distinct CDR3 sequences, roughly 6% of which are singletons. This TCR derives from a woman in her thirties or forties in good health. V and J are TRBV6-5 and TRBJ2-7; D not certain. The sequencing input was CD4+ T cells from blood. CDR3 sequence: CASSWLWEQYF. DNA of the CDR3: TGTGCCAGCAGCTGGCTGTGGGAGCAGTACTTC.